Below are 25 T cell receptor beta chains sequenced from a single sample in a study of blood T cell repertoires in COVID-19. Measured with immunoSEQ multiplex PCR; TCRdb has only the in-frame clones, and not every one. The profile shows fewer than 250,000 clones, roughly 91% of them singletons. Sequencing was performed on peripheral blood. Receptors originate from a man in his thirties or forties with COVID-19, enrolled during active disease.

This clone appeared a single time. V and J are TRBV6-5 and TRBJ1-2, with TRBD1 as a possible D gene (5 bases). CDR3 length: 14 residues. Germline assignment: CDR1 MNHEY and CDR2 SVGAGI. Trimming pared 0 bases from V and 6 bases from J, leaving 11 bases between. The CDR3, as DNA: TGTGCCAGCAGTTACTCCTGGGGGAGGGATGGCTACACCTTC. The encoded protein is CASSYSWGRDGYTF.

The CDR3 loop reads CASSLLGQGTTIGYTF. The CDR3 DNA reads TGTGCCAGCAGTTTACTCGGACAGGGGACGACTATTGGCTACACCTTC. The genes are TRBV28 and TRBJ1-2; TRBD1 aligns across 9 bases. The CDR3 totals 16 residues. Trimming took 2 bases from V and 7 from J; bases not matched to a gene: 11. The germline V gene encodes CDR1 MDHEN and CDR2 SYDVKM.

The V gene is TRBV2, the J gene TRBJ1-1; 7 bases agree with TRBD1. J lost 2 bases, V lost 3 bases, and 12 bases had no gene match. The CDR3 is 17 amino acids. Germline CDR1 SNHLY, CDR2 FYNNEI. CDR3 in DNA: TGTGCCAGCAGTGAGGGTAAGGGGGCAGTTTTCAACACTGAAGCTTTCTTT. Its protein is CASSEGKGAVFNTEAFF.

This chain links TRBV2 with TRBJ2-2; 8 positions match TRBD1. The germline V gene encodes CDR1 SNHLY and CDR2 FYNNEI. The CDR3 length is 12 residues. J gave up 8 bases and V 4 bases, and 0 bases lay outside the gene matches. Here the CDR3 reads CASSGDRGELFF. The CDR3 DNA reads TGTGCCAGCAGTGGGGACAGGGGGGAGCTGTTTTTT.

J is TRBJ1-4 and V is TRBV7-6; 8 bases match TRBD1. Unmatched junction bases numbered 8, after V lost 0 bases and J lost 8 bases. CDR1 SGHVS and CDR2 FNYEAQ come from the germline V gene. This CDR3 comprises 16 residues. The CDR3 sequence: CASSLANRGSGEKLFF. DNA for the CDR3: TGTGCCAGCAGCTTAGCCAACAGGGGGTCAGGGGAAAAACTGTTTTTT.

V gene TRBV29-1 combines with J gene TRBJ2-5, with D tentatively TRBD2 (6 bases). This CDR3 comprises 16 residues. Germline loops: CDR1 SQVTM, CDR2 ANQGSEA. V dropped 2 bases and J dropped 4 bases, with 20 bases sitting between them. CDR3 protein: CSVEMGPGGFRETQYF. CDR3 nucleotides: TGCAGCGTTGAAATGGGGCCAGGAGGGTTTCGAGAGACCCAGTACTTC.

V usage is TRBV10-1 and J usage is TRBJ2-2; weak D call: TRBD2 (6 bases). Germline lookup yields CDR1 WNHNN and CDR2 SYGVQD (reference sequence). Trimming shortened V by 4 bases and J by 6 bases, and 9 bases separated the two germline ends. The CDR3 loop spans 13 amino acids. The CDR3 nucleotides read TGCGCCAGCAGTGGGAGGGCTGCCGGGGAGCTGTTTTTT. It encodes CASSGRAAGELFF.

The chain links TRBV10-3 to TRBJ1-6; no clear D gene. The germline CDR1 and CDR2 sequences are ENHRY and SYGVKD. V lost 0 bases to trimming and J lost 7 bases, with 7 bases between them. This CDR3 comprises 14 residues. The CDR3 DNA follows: TGTGCCATCAGTGAGTCTGAGAAGAATTCACCCCTCCACTTT. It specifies CAISESEKNSPLHF.

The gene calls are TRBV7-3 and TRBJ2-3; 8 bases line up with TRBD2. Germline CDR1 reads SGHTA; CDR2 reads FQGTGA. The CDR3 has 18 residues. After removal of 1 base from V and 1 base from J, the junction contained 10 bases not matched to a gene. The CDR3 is CASSLRLAFPLGTDTQYF. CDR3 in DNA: TGTGCCAGCAGCTTAAGACTAGCGTTCCCCCTTGGCACAGATACGCAGTATTTT.

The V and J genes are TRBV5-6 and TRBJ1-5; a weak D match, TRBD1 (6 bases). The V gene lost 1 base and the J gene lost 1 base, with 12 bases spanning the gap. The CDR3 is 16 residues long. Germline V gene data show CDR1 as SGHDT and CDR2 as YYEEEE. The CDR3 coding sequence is TGTGCCAGCAGCTTGTGGACAGTGATAAGCAATCAGCCCCAGCATTTT. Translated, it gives CASSLWTVISNQPQHF. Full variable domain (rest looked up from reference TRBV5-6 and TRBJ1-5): DAGVTQSPTHLIKTRGQQVTLRCSPKSGHDTVSWYQQALGQGPQFIFQYYEEEERQRGNFPDRFSGHQFPNYSSELNVNALLLGDSALYLCASSLWTVISNQPQHFGDGTRLSIL.

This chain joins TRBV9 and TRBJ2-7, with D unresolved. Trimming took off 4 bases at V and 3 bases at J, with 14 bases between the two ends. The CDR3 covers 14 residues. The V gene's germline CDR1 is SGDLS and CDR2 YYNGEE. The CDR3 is CASSPEESGYEQYF. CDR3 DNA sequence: TGTGCCAGCAGCCCCGAGGAGTCGGGCTACGAGCAGTACTTC.

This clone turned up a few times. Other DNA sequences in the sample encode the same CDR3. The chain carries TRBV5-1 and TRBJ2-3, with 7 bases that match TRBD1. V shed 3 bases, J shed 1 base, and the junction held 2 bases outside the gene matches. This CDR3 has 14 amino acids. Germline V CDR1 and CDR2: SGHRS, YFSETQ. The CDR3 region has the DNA TGCGCCAGCAGCTCCGGGACAGGCACAGATACGCAGTATTTT. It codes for CASSSGTGTDTQYF.

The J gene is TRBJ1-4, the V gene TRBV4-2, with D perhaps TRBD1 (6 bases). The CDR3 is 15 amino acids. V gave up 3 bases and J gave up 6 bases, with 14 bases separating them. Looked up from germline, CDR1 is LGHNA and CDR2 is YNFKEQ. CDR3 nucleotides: TGTGCCAGCAGCCAGCAGGGGAGGGTATATGAAAAACTGTTTTTT. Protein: CASSQQGRVYEKLFF.

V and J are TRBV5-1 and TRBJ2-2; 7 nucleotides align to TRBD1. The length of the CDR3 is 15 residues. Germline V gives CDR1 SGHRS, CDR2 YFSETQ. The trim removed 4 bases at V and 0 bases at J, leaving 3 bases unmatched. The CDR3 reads CASSKGQPNTGELFF. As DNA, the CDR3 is TGCGCCAGCAGCAAGGGACAGCCGAACACCGGGGAGCTGTTTTTT.

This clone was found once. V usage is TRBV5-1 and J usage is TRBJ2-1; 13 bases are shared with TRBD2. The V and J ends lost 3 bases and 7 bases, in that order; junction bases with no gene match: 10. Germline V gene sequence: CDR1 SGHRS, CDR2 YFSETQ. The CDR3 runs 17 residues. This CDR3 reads CASSSHTSGGEINEQFF. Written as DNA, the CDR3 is TGCGCCAGCAGCTCCCACACTAGCGGGGGGGAAATAAATGAGCAGTTCTTC.

CDR3 sequence reads: CASSNTGTGAYEQYF. CDR3 in DNA: TGTGCCAGCAGTAACACCGGGACAGGGGCCTACGAGCAGTACTTC. The V gene is TRBV27, the J gene TRBJ2-7; 10 bases are a match to TRBD1. Trimming removed 5 bases from V and 2 bases from J; junction bases left unmatched: 6. CDR3 length: 15 amino acids. Germline loops: CDR1 MNHEY, CDR2 SMNVEV (reference sequence).

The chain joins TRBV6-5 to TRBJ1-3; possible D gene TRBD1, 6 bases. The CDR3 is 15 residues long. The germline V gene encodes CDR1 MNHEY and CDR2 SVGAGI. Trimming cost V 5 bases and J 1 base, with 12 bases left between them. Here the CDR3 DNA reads TGTGCCAGCAGTCCCCGAAGGGGGTCTGGAAACACCATATATTTT. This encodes CASSPRRGSGNTIYF.

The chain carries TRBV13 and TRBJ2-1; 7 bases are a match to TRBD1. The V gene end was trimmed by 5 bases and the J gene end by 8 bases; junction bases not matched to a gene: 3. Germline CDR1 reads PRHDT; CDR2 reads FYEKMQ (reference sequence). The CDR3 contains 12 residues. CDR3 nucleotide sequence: TGTGCCAGCAGCGACAGGGTTCATGAGCAGTTCTTC. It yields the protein CASSDRVHEQFF.

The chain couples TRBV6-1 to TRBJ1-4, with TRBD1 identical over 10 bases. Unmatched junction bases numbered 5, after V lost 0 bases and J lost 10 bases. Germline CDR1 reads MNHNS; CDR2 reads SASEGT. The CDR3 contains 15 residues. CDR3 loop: CASSEAGTGEGKLFF. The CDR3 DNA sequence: TGTGCCAGCAGTGAAGCAGGGACAGGGGAGGGAAAACTGTTTTTT.

DNA for the CDR3: TGCGCCAGCAGCTTGAACAGGGGGCGGGAGACCCAGTACTTC. Protein: CASSLNRGRETQYF. This sequence joins TRBV5-1 and TRBJ2-5; the match to TRBD1 covers 9 bases. This CDR3 has 14 residues. With 1 base clipped from V and 5 bases from J, the junction kept 3 bases outside the gene matches. Per germline, CDR1 SGHRS and CDR2 YFSETQ.

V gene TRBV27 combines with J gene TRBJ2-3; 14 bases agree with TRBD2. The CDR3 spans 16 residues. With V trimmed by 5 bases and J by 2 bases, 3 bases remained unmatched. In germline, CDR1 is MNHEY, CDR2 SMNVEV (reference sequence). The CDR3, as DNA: TGTGCCAGCAGTCCGGGACTAGCGGGGGCCACAGATACGCAGTATTTT. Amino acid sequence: CASSPGLAGATDTQYF.

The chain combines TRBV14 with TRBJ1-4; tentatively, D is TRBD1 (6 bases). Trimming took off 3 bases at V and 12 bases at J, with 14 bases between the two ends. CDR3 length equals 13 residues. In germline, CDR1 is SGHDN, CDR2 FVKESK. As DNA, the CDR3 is TGTGCCAGCAGCCATGATACAGGGCGGGAACTGTTTTTT. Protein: CASSHDTGRELFF.

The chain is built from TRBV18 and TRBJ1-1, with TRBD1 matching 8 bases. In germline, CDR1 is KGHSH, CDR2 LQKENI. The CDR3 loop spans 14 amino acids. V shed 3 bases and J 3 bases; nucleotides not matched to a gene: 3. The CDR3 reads CASSPKQGDTEAFF. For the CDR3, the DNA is TGTGCCAGCTCACCCAAACAGGGGGACACTGAAGCTTTCTTT. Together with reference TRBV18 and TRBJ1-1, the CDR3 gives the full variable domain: NAGVMQNPRHLVRRRGQEARLRCSPMKGHSHVYWYRQLPEEGLKFMVYLQKENIIDESGMPKERFSAEFPKEGPSILRIQQVVRGDSAAYFCASSPKQGDTEAFFGQGTRLTVV.

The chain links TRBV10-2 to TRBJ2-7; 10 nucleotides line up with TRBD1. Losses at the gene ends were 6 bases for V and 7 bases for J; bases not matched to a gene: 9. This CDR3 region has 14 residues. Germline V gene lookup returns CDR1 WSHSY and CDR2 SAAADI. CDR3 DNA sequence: TGCGCCAGCAGGGGGACAGGGGCCAAGAAAGAGCAGTACTTC. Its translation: CASRGTGAKKEQYF.

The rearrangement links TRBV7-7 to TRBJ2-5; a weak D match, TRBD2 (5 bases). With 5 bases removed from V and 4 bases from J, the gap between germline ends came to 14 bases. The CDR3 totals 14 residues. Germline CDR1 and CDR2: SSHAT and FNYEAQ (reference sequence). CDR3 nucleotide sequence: TGTGCCAGCAGCCTCGGAGGCTTCTTAGAGACCCAGTACTTC. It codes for CASSLGGFLETQYF.